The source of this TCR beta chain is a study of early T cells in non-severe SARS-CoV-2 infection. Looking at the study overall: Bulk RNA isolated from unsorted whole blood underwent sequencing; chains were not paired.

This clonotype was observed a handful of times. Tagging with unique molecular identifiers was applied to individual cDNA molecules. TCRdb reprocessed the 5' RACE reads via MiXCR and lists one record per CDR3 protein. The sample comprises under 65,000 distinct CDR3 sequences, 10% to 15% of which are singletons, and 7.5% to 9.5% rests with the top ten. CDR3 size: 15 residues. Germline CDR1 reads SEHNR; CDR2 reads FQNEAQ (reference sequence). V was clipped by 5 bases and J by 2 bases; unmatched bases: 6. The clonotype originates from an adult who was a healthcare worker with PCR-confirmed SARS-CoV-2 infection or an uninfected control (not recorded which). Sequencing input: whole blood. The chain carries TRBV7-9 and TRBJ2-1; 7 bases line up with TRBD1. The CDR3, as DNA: TGTGCCAGCAGCATCCGGGACAGCCCCTACAATGAGCAGTTCTTC. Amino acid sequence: CASSIRDSPYNEQFF.